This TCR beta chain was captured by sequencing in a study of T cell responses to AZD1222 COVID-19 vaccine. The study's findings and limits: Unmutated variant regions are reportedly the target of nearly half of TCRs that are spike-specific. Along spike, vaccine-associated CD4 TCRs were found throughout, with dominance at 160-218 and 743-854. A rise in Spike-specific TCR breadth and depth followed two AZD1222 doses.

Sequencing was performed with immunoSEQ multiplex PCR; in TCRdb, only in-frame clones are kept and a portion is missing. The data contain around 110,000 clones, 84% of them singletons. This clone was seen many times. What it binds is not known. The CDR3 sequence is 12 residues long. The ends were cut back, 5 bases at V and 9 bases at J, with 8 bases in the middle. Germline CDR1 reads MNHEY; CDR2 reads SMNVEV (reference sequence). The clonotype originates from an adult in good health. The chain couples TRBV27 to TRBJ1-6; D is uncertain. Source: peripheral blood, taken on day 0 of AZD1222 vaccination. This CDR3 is CASSPLGSPLHF. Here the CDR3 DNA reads TGTGCCAGCAGTCCTCTGGGTTCACCCCTCCACTTT.